Many counts were recorded for the clone carrying this TCR beta chain. Its specificity is not known. There are 14 residues in the CDR3. The V end was cut by 0 bases, the J end by 4 bases, with 9 bases between. Germline assignment: CDR1 LGHNA and CDR2 YSLEER. This specimen belongs to a study of early T cells in non-severe SARS-CoV-2 infection. Study conclusions and caveats: Matching against VDJdb likely underestimated virus-specific expansions, favoring anti-spike CD8.

As part of library construction, unique molecular identifiers were attached to individual cDNA molecules. MiXCR was run by TCRdb on the 5' RACE reads, yielding one entry per CDR3 protein. The table has around 37,000 distinct CDR3 sequences, 8% to 9.5% seen once. The specimen was whole blood. The chain carries TRBV4-3 and TRBJ1-2; D unresolved. The TCR comes from an adult who was a healthcare worker with PCR-confirmed SARS-CoV-2 infection or an uninfected control (not recorded which). The CDR3, as DNA: TGCGCCAGCAGCCAAGATTACCGGATCTATGGCTACACCTTC. Translating it yields CASSQDYRIYGYTF.